This is a list of T cell receptor beta chains from one sample in a study of T cells in Graves' hyperthyroidism and ophthalmopathy. MiXCR, run by TCRdb on the multiplex PCR reads, gives a single entry per CDR3 protein. The repertoire holds some 600,000 distinct CDR3 sequences, over 11% seen once, with less than 6% in the top ten. The sequenced material came from blood. These receptors all come from a woman aged 25-40 years with Graves' hyperthyroidism that later progressed to Graves' ophthalmopathy. Both conserved end residues are trimmed from each CDR3. Each record gives: CDR3 protein, V gene, CDR3 length, clone size, J gene. The size of a clone is reported for some rows only, either as once, few or many, or as a class for expanded clones.

cdr3_aa: ASSSLEQRGTQY
v_call: TRBV11-2
cdr3_length: 12
clone_size: many
j_call: TRBJ2-5

cdr3_aa: ASSPEWANEKLF
v_call: TRBV11-2
cdr3_length: 12
clone_size: many
j_call: TRBJ1-4

cdr3_aa: ASAAGLNTEAF
v_call: TRBV4-2
cdr3_length: 11
clone_size: few
j_call: TRBJ1-1

cdr3_aa: ASSSLAGEAYEQY
v_call: TRBV27
cdr3_length: 13
clone_size: many
j_call: TRBJ2-7

cdr3_aa: ASRYTSGHSPDTQY
v_call: TRBV2
cdr3_length: 14
clone_size: .
j_call: TRBJ2-3

cdr3_aa: ASSVGLAGSGRTQY
v_call: TRBV9
cdr3_length: 14
clone_size: many
j_call: TRBJ2-5

cdr3_aa: SVWTAANEKLF
v_call: TRBV29-1
cdr3_length: 11
clone_size: few
j_call: TRBJ1-4

cdr3_aa: SARGVEQY
v_call: TRBV20-1
cdr3_length: 8
clone_size: .
j_call: TRBJ2-7

cdr3_aa: ASRLTVQETQY
v_call: TRBV12-3/TRBV12-4
cdr3_length: 11
clone_size: many
j_call: TRBJ2-5

cdr3_aa: ASSLTFSPNNEQF
v_call: TRBV27
cdr3_length: 13
clone_size: many
j_call: TRBJ2-1

cdr3_aa: ASTEGTEINEKLF
v_call: TRBV11-2
cdr3_length: 13
clone_size: many
j_call: TRBJ1-4

cdr3_aa: SSETVANYGYT
v_call: TRBV29-1
cdr3_length: 11
clone_size: many
j_call: TRBJ1-2

cdr3_aa: ASSPQSGELF
v_call: TRBV11-2
cdr3_length: 10
clone_size: many
j_call: TRBJ2-2

cdr3_aa: ASSSTSGSTDTQY
v_call: TRBV3-1
cdr3_length: 13
clone_size: many
j_call: TRBJ2-3

cdr3_aa: ASSKGLEQY
v_call: TRBV7-9
cdr3_length: 9
clone_size: .
j_call: TRBJ2-7